This T cell receptor beta chain emerged from a study of shared clonotypes between healthy human individuals. Study observations and caveats: It was observed that around 5% of naive CD4 clonotypes were shared across several donors.

A note on this clone: Its antigen is unidentified.

Recent vaccinations or acute infections were absent in the healthy HIV-negative adult donors. Researchers divided each subset's genomic DNA evenly across several immunoSEQ plates. For sorted subsets, 200 ng DNA per replicate equaled about 27,000 T cell genomes. The table came from immunoSEQ multiplex PCR; TCRdb's copy has only in-frame clones and leaves some out. The profile shows over a million clones, around 78% of them singletons. The CDR3 is made up of 14 amino acids. CDR1 is SGHDN, CDR2 FVKESK, per germline. V lost 5 bases and J lost 4, with 14 bases in between. The sequenced sample was memory CD4+ T cells from PBMCs. Specified subset: CD45RA-negative fraction. The V gene is TRBV14, the J gene TRBJ2-5; D might be TRBD2 (5 bases). The receptor was derived from a man aged 18 to 30 in good health. Some clones in this sample may be carry-over from other donors' samples. In DNA form, the CDR3 reads TGTGCCAGCAGCGTTACTAGGGCCCCAGAGACCCAGTACTTC. It is translated as CASSVTRAPETQYF.